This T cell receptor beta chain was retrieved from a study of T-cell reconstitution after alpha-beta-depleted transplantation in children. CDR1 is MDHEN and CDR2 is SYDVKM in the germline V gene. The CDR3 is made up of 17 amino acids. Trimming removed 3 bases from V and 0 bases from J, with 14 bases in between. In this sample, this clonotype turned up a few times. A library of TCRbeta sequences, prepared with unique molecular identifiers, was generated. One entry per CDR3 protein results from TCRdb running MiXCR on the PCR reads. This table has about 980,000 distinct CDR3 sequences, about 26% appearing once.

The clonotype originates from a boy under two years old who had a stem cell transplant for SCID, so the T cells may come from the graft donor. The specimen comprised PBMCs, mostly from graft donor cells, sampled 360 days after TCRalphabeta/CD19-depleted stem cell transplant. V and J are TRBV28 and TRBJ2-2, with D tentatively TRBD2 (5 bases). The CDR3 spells CASSFGGGRSNTGELFF. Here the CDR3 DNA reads TGTGCCAGCAGTTTTGGAGGCGGCAGGTCGAACACCGGGGAGCTGTTTTTT.